The 18 T cell receptor beta chains below were found in one sample sequenced in a study of blood T cell repertoires in COVID-19. Clones were read by immunoSEQ multiplex PCR, and TCRdb kept only the in-frame ones, dropping some. The sample includes 130,000 or so clones, approximately 84% of them seen just once. Material: peripheral blood. Source of these receptors: a woman aged 60-75 years with acute or convalescent COVID-19.

V usage is TRBV6-6 and J usage is TRBJ1-1, with 7 bases aligning to TRBD1. Germline V lookup: CDR1 MNHNY, CDR2 SVGAGI (reference sequence). The CDR3 sequence is 13 residues long. The ends lost 4 bases at V and 4 bases at J; junction bases unmatched: 3. The CDR3 protein is CASSSSGGTEAFF. The CDR3 nucleotides are TGTGCCAGCAGTTCCTCAGGGGGCACTGAAGCTTTCTTT.

This clone has more than one count but fewer than ten. The chain couples TRBV7-8 to TRBJ1-3; 8 bases agree with TRBD1. Trimming took 4 bases from V and 4 from J; bases not matched to a gene: 6. Per germline, CDR1 SGHVS and CDR2 FQNEAQ. There are 15 residues in the CDR3. CDR3 bases: TGTGCCAGCAGCTATCAGGGGGCGGCGGGAAACACCATATATTTT. It codes for CASSYQGAAGNTIYF.

The chain uses TRBV24-1 and TRBJ2-3; the D gene is possibly TRBD2 (6 bases). V was shortened by 5 bases and J by 3 bases, with 14 bases between the two germline ends. Germline assignment: CDR1 KGHDR and CDR2 SFDVKD. This CDR3 is built from 15 residues. The CDR3 loop reads CATSVSIAGTDTQYF. CDR3 in DNA: TGTGCCACCAGTGTATCTATTGCGGGGACAGATACGCAGTATTTT.

The V gene is TRBV3-1 (or the pseudogene TRBV3-2), the J gene TRBJ2-3; D is possibly TRBD1 (6 bases). The CDR3 totals 16 residues. Germline assignment: CDR1 LGHDT and CDR2 YNNKEL (reference sequence). The V gene lost 4 bases and the J gene lost 2 bases, with 16 bases spanning the gap. CDR3 amino acids: CASSRRQASYTDTQYF. CDR3 sequence (DNA): TGTGCCAGCAGCCGAAGACAGGCCAGCTACACAGATACGCAGTATTTT.

The rearrangement links TRBV4-1 to TRBJ2-2, with 8 bases fitting TRBD1. The CDR3 has 15 residues. V trimming: 3 bases; J trimming: 5 bases; junction bases outside the gene matches: 5. The V gene's germline CDR1 is MGHRA and CDR2 YSYEKL. In DNA form, the CDR3 reads TGCGCCAGCAGCCAGAGGACAGGGTTTACCGGGGAGCTGTTTTTT. Its translation is CASSQRTGFTGELFF.

V and J are TRBV6-5 and TRBJ2-5; D possibly corresponds to TRBD1 (6 bases). Per germline, CDR1 MNHEY and CDR2 SVGAGI. The germline V and J ends were trimmed by 0 bases and 5 bases, with 13 bases remaining between them. The CDR3 has 15 amino acids. In DNA, the CDR3 is TGTGCCAGCAGTTACTCGGGGGCGGTTGAGGAGACCCAGTACTTC. Amino acid sequence: CASSYSGAVEETQYF.

The V gene is TRBV29-1, the J gene TRBJ1-2; 7 nucleotides agree with TRBD1. The V and J ends lost 6 bases and 8 bases, in that order; junction bases with no gene match: 15. CDR3 length: 14 residues. Germline CDR1 reads SQVTM; CDR2 reads ANQGSEA. CDR3 coding DNA: TGCAGCGTGTTCTCGGGACAGAGGAAAGTCGGCTACACCTTC. Translating it yields CSVFSGQRKVGYTF. Full variable domain (outside the CDR3, taken from reference TRBV29-1 and TRBJ1-2): SAVISQKPSRDICQRGTSLTIQCQVDSQVTMMFWYRQQPGQSLTLIATANQGSEATYESGFVIDKFPISRPNLTFSTLTVSNMSPEDSSIYLCSVFSGQRKVGYTFGSGTRLTVV.

V and J are TRBV10-3 and TRBJ1-5; D might be TRBD1 (6 bases). This CDR3 is 12 amino acids long. Germline CDR1 reads ENHRY; CDR2 reads SYGVKD. V was trimmed by 10 bases and J by 3 bases, leaving 10 bases between them. DNA for the CDR3: TGTGCCACCTGGGACACCAATCAGCCCCAGCATTTT. Its protein is CATWDTNQPQHF.

The chain employs TRBV29-1 and TRBJ1-1; TRBD1 agrees at 9 bases. V trimming: 8 bases; J trimming: 1 base; junction bases outside the gene matches: 8. CDR3 length equals 14 residues. CDR1 is SQVTM, CDR2 ANQGSEA, per germline. The CDR3 protein is CSFTGQGGNTEAFF. The CDR3, as DNA: TGCAGCTTCACGGGACAGGGAGGGAACACTGAAGCTTTCTTT.

The rearrangement uses TRBV2 and TRBJ1-2; the D is unclear. The CDR3 is 11 amino acids. Germline V CDR1 and CDR2: SNHLY, FYNNEI. The germline V and J ends were trimmed by 6 bases and 8 bases, with 10 bases remaining between them. Here the CDR3 reads CASRKESGYTF. The CDR3 DNA follows: TGTGCCAGCAGGAAGGAGAGCGGCTACACCTTC.

The chain uses TRBV24-1 and TRBJ2-3; a possible D gene is TRBD2 (5 bases). The CDR3 is made up of 14 amino acids. The germline V and J ends were trimmed by 4 bases and 3 bases, with 10 bases remaining between them. The V gene's germline CDR1 is KGHDR and CDR2 SFDVKD. CDR3 coding DNA: TGTGCCACCAGTGACCCACCGGGGACAGATACGCAGTATTTT. Translating gives CATSDPPGTDTQYF.

To note about this clone: Other DNA sequences within the sample encode an identical CDR3. The genes are TRBV3-1 (or the pseudogene TRBV3-2) and TRBJ1-2, with 7 bases matching TRBD1. Per germline, CDR1 LGHDT and CDR2 YNNKEL (reference sequence). The CDR3 totals 14 residues. V trimming: 1 base; J trimming: 4 bases; junction bases outside the gene matches: 3. In nucleotides, the CDR3 is TGTGCCAGCAGCCAAGGACAGGGTGTCTATGGCTACACCTTC. This codes for CASSQGQGVYGYTF.

This chain joins TRBV5-8 and TRBJ2-3, with a possible D match to TRBD2 (5 bases). V was clipped by 0 bases and J by 4 bases, with 9 bases between them. Germline V lookup: CDR1 SGHTS, CDR2 YDEGEE. The CDR3 sequence is 14 residues long. For the CDR3, the DNA is TGTGCCAGCAGCTTGGGGCTAGCTCCAGATACGCAGTATTTT. It codes for CASSLGLAPDTQYF.

The chain couples TRBV11-2 to TRBJ1-1; tentative D call: TRBD1 (6 bases). The germline CDR1 and CDR2 sequences are SGHAT and FQNNGV. The CDR3 length is 13 residues. The V and J ends lost 3 bases and 7 bases respectively, with 12 bases between them. As DNA, the CDR3 is TGTGCCAGCAGCTTTGGGGGCAGCCTTGAAGCTTTCTTT. This gives the protein CASSFGGSLEAFF.

The V and J genes are TRBV24-1 and TRBJ1-2; D remains ambiguous. Trimming stripped 4 bases from V and 4 bases from J, with 12 bases between. This CDR3 comprises 14 residues. CDR1 is KGHDR, CDR2 SFDVKD, per germline. CDR3 sequence: CATSDRDNPYGYTF. CDR3 bases: TGTGCCACCAGTGACCGTGACAACCCCTATGGCTACACCTTC.

V is TRBV12-5 and J is TRBJ1-6; D is unclear. The germline CDR1 and CDR2 sequences are LGHNT and FRNRAP. V shed 7 bases and J shed 0 bases, with 7 bases lying between them. The CDR3 spans 14 residues. The CDR3: CASVESSYNSPLHF. In DNA, the CDR3 is TGTGCTAGTGTAGAGAGCTCCTATAATTCACCCCTCCACTTT.

V and J are TRBV19 and TRBJ2-5; maybe TRBD1 (6 bases). This CDR3 is 17 amino acids long. Germline V lookup: CDR1 LNHDA, CDR2 SQIVND (reference sequence). Trimming cost V 3 bases and J 5 bases, with 22 bases left between them. CDR3 residues: CASSMKGVRFEMETQYF. CDR3 DNA: TGTGCCAGTAGTATGAAGGGGGTAAGGTTCGAGATGGAGACCCAGTACTTC. The full variable domain, rest sourced from reference TRBV19 and TRBJ2-5, is DGGITQSPKYLFRKEGQNVTLSCEQNLNHDAMYWYRQDPGQGLRLIYYSQIVNDFQKGDIAEGYSVSREKKESFPLTVTSAQKNPTAFYLCASSMKGVRFEMETQYFGPGTRLLVL.

The V call is TRBV12-5, the J call TRBJ1-2; 10 positions agree with TRBD1. The CDR3 contains 15 residues. Germline assignment: CDR1 LGHNT and CDR2 FRNRAP. The V gene end was trimmed by 6 bases and the J gene end by 7 bases; junction bases not matched to a gene: 11. Here the CDR3 DNA reads TGTGCTAGTGGGAACCCGGGACAGGGGATTTTTGGCTACACCTTC. It translates to CASGNPGQGIFGYTF.